Listed here are 8 T cell receptor beta chains from one sample, sequenced in a study of blood T cell repertoires in COVID-19. Only in-frame clones appear in the TCRdb table, and some are missing; sequencing was by immunoSEQ multiplex PCR. The sample lists 110,000 to 150,000 clones, 70% to 80% seen once, with approximately 4% in the top ten. The sequenced sample was peripheral blood. The source of these receptors is a man in his 60s with acute or convalescent COVID-19.

The genes are TRBV7-2 and TRBJ2-3; 15 nucleotides agree with TRBD2. V dropped 2 bases and J dropped 5; count of bases not matched to a gene: 11. CDR1 SGHTA and CDR2 FQGNSA come from the germline V gene. This CDR3 has 19 residues. The CDR3 loop is CASSLNPWTSGRAGDTQYF. In DNA form, the CDR3 reads TGTGCCAGCAGCTTAAACCCTTGGACTAGCGGGAGGGCCGGAGATACGCAGTATTTT.

This chain links TRBV19 with TRBJ1-5; 9 nucleotides agree with TRBD1. V dropped 5 bases and J dropped 6; count of bases not matched to a gene: 11. Per germline, CDR1 LNHDA and CDR2 SQIVND (reference sequence). The CDR3 sequence is 16 residues long. The chain's CDR3 is CASSDGTGPRSQPQHF. DNA of the CDR3: TGTGCCAGTAGTGACGGGACAGGGCCTCGATCTCAGCCCCAGCATTTT.

On this clone: One junction end disagrees with the germline gene, perhaps due to a read error. This chain links TRBV5-1 with TRBJ2-3; D is ambiguous. The CDR3 loop spans 12 amino acids. Germline V gene lookup returns CDR1 SGHRS and CDR2 YFSETQ. DNA for the CDR3: TGCGCCAGCAGCTTGGGCGAAGATACGCCGTATTTT. Amino acid sequence: CASSLGEDTPYF.

V is TRBV30 and J is TRBJ2-1; D is possibly TRBD2 (5 bases). Germline V gene sequence: CDR1 GTSNPN, CDR2 SVGIG (reference sequence). V was shortened by 2 bases and J by 4 bases, with 18 bases between the two germline ends. CDR3 length equals 16 residues. The CDR3 nucleotides are TGTGCCTGGAGTACTTGGCGTGGGAGTGGGTACAATGAGCAGTTCTTC. It is translated as CAWSTWRGSGYNEQFF.

This clone appeared once. The genes are TRBV18 and TRBJ1-1; maybe TRBD1 (5 bases). CDR3 length: 15 residues. From germline, CDR1 is KGHSH and CDR2 LQKENI. Trimming pared 3 bases from V and 1 base from J, leaving 12 bases between. The CDR3 DNA is TGTGCCAGCTCACCCGACAGTCTAAGGAACACTGAAGCTTTCTTT. This gives the protein CASSPDSLRNTEAFF.

The chain recombines TRBV6-2 or TRBV6-3 with TRBJ1-1; D unclear. Germline-derived CDR1 and CDR2 are MNHEY and SVGEGT. V gave up 0 bases and J gave up 5 bases, with 4 bases separating them. The CDR3 has 12 amino acids. CDR3 nucleotide sequence: TGTGCCAGCAGTTACTCTCGTACTGAAGCTTTCTTT. This codes for CASSYSRTEAFF.

CDR3 amino acids: CASSLGVSGSFAYNEQFF. CDR3 bases: TGTGCCAGCAGCTTAGGGGTTAGCGGGAGTTTCGCCTACAATGAGCAGTTCTTC. The chain has TRBV7-8 and TRBJ2-1; 9 nucleotides match TRBD2. This CDR3 has 18 amino acids. The trim removed 1 base at V and 2 bases at J, leaving 9 bases unmatched. Germline values: CDR1 SGHVS, CDR2 FQNEAQ.

For this clone: The germline gene is not matched at one end of the junction; a read error may be the cause. The genes are TRBV7-7 and TRBJ2-1; 10 bases line up with TRBD2. Germline assignment: CDR1 SSHAT and CDR2 FNYEAQ (reference sequence). The CDR3 spans 14 residues. For the CDR3, the DNA is TGTGCTAGCAGCCGACTAGCGGGCCCCAATGAGCAGTTCTTC. Its translation is CASSRLAGPNEQFF.